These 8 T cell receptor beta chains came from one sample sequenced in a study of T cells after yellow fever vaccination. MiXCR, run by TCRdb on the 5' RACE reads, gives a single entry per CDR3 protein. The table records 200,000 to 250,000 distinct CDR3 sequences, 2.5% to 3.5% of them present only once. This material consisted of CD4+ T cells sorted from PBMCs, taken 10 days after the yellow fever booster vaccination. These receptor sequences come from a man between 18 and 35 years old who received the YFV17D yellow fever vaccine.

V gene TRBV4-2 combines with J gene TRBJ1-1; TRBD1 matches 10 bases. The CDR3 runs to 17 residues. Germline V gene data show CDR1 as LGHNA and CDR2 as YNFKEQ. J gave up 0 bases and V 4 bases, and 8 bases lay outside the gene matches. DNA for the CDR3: TGTGCCAGCAGCCGACAGGGGGCTGCTATATTGAACACTGAAGCTTTCTTT. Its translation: CASSRQGAAILNTEAFF.

CDR3 protein: CASSLAGASNQPQHF. CDR3 DNA sequence: TGTGCCAGCAGTTTAGCAGGGGCAAGCAATCAGCCCCAGCATTTT. This chain joins TRBV12-3 or TRBV12-4 and TRBJ1-5; D might be TRBD1 (5 bases). The CDR3 loop spans 15 amino acids. Trimming took off 0 bases at V and 1 base at J, with 7 bases between the two ends.

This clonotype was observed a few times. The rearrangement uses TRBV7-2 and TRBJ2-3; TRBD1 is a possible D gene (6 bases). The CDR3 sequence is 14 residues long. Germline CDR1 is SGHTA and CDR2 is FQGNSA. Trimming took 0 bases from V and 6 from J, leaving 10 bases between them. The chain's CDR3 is CASSLAPRGDTQYF. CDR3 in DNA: TGTGCCAGCAGCTTAGCGCCTAGGGGGGATACGCAGTATTTT.

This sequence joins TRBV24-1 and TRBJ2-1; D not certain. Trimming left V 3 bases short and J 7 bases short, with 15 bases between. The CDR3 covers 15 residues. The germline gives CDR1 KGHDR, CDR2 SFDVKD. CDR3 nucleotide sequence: TGTGCCACCAGTGATACCTCCCTAGTAGGAAATGAGCAGTTCTTC. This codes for CATSDTSLVGNEQFF.

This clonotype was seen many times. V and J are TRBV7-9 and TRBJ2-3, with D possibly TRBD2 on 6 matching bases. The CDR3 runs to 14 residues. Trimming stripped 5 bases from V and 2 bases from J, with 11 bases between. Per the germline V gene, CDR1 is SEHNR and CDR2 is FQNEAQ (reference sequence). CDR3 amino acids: CASSTGGYTDTQYF. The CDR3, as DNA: TGTGCCAGCAGCACCGGGGGATACACAGATACGCAGTATTTT. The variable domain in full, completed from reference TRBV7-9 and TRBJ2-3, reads DTGVSQNPRHKITKRGQNVTFRCDPISEHNRLYWYRQTLGQGPEFLTYFQNEAQLEKSRLLSDRFSAERPKGSFSTLEIQRTEQGDSAMYLCASSTGGYTDTQYFGPGTRLTVL.

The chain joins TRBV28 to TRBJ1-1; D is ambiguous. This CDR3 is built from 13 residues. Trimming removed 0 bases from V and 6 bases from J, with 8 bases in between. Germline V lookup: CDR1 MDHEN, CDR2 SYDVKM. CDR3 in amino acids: CASSLWQESEAFF. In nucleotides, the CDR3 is TGTGCCAGCAGTTTATGGCAGGAGTCTGAAGCTTTCTTT.

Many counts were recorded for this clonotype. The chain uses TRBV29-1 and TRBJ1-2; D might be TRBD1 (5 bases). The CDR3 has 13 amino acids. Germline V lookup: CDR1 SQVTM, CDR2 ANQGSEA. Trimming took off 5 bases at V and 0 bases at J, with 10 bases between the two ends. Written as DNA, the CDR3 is TGCAGCGTTTGGGACGCGACTAACTATGGCTACACCTTC. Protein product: CSVWDATNYGYTF.

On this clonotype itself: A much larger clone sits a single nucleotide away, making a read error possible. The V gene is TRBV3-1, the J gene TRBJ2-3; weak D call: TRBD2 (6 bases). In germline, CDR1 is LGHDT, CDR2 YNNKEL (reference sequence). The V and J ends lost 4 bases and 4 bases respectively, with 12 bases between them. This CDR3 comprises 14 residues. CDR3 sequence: CASSLTAGSDTQYF. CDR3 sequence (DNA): TGTGCCAGCAGCCTTACCGCGGGGTCAGATACGCAGTATTTT.